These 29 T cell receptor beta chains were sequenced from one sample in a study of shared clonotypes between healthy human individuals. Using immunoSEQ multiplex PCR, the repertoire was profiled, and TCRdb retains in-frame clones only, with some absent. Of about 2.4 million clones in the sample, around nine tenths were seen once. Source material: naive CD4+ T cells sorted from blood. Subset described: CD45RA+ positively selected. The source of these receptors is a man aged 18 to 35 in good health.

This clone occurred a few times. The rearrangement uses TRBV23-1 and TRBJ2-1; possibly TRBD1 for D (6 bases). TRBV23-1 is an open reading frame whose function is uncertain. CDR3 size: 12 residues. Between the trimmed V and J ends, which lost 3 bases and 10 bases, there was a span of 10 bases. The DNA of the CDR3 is TGCGCCAGCAGTCATAGAGGACAGGAGCAGTTCTTC. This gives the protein CASSHRGQEQFF.

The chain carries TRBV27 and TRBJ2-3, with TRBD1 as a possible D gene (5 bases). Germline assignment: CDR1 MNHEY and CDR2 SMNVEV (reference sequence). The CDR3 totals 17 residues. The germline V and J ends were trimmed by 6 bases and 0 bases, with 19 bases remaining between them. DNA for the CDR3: TGTGCCAGCAGCCTACGACAGTCCCATTCTAGCACAGATACGCAGTATTTT. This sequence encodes CASSLRQSHSSTDTQYF.

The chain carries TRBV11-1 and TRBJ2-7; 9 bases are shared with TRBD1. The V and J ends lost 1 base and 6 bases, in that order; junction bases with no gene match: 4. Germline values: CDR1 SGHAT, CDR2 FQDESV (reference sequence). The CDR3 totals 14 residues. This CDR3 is CASSLGDRVAEQYF. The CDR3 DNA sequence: TGTGCCAGCAGCTTAGGGGACAGGGTTGCCGAGCAGTACTTC.

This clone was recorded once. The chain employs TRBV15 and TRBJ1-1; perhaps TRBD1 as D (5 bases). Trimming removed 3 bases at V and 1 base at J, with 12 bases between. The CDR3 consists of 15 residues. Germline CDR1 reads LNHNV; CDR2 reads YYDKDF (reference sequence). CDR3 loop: CATSSPGLGNTEAFF. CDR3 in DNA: TGTGCCACCAGCAGTCCGGGGCTCGGGAACACTGAAGCTTTCTTT.

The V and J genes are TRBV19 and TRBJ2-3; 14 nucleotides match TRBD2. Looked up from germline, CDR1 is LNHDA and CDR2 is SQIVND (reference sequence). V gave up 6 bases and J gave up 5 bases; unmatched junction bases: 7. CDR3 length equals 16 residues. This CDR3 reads CASSLTSGGAIDTQYF. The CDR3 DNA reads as TGTGCCAGTAGCCTGACTAGCGGGGGGGCGATAGATACGCAGTATTTT.

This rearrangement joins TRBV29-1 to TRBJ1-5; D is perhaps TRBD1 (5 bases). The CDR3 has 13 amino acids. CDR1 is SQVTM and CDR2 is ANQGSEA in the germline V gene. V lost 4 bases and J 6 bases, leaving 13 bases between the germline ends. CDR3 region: CSVVRELGQPQHF. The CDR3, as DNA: TGCAGCGTTGTCAGGGAGTTAGGTCAGCCCCAGCATTTT.

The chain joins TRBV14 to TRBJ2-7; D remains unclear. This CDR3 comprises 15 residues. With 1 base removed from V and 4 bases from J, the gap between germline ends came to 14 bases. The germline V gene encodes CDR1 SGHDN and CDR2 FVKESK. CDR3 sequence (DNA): TGTGCCAGCAGCCAAGCTGAGGCTTTGGGGTACGAGCAGTACTTC. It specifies CASSQAEALGYEQYF.

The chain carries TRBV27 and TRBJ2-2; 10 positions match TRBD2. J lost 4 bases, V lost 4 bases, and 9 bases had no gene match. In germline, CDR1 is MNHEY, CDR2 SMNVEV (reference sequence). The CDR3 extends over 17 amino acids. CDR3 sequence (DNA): TGTGCCAGCAGTTCCCCTAGCGGGAGCGTAGGCACCGGGGAGCTGTTTTTT. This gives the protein CASSSPSGSVGTGELFF.

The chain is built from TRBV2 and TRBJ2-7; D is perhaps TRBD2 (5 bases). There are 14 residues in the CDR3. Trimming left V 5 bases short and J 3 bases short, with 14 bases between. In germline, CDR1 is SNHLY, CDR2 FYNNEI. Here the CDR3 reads CASSLGEAYYEQYF. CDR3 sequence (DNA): TGTGCCAGCAGTTTGGGAGAGGCTTACTACGAGCAGTACTTC.

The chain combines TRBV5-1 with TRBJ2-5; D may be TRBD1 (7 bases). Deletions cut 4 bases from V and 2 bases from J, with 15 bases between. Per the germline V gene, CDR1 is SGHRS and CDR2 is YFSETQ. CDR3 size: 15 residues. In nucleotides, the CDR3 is TGCGCCAGCAGCACTCAACCAGGGGGGCAAGAGACCCAGTACTTC. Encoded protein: CASSTQPGGQETQYF.

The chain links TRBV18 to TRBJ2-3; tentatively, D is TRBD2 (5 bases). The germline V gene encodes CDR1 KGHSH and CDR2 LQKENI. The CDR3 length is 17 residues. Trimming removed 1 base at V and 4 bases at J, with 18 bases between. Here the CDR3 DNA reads TGTGCCAGCTCACCACTGTTCTCAGCGGTGGGTCCAGATACGCAGTATTTT. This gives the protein CASSPLFSAVGPDTQYF.

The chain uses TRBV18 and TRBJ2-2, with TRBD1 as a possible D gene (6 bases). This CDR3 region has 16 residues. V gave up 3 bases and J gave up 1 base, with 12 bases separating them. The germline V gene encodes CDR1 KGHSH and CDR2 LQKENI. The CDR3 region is CASSPQGQRNTGELFF. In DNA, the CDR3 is TGTGCCAGCTCACCGCAAGGACAGAGGAACACCGGGGAGCTGTTTTTT.

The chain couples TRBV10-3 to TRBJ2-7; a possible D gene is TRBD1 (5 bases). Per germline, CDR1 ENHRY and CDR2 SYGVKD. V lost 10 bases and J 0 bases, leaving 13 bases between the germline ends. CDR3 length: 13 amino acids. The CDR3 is CATRQSSSYEQYF. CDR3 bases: TGTGCCACCCGACAGTCTAGCTCCTACGAGCAGTACTTC.

As DNA, the CDR3 is TGCGCCAGCAGCTTCGGACCAAACAATCAGCCCCAGCATTTT. Its translation: CASSFGPNNQPQHF. The chain uses TRBV5-1 and TRBJ1-5; no reliable D call. Trimming left V 2 bases short and J 3 bases short, with 9 bases between. Germline V lookup: CDR1 SGHRS, CDR2 YFSETQ. CDR3 length: 14 residues.

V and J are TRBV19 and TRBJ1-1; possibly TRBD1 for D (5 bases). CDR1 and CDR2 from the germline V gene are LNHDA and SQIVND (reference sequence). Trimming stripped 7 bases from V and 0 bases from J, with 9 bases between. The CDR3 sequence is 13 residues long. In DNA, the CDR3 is TGTGCCAGTAAGCAGGGCATGAACACTGAAGCTTTCTTT. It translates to CASKQGMNTEAFF.

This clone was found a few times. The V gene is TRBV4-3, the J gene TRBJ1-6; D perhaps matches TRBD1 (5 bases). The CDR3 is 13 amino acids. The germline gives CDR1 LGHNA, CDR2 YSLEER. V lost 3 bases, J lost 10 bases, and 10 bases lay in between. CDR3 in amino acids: CASSQATVSPLHF. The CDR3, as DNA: TGCGCCAGCAGCCAGGCGACAGTCTCACCCCTCCACTTT.

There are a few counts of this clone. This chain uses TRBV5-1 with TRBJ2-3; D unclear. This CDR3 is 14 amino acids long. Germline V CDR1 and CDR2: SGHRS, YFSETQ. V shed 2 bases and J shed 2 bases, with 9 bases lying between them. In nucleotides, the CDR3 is TGCGCCAGCAGCTTATCTAGACCCACAGATACGCAGTATTTT. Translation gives CASSLSRPTDTQYF.

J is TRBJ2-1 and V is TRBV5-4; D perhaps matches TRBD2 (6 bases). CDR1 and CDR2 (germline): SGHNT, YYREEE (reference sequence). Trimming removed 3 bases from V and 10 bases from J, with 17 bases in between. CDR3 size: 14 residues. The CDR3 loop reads CASSSGLRSGEQFF. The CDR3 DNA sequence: TGTGCCAGCAGCTCGGGACTCCGGTCGGGCGAGCAGTTCTTC.

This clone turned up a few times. CDR3: CSAGELFF. The CDR3 DNA follows: TGCAGTGCTGGGGAACTGTTTTTT. The chain joins TRBV20-1 to TRBJ1-4; D is ambiguous. The CDR3 runs 8 residues. Germline CDR1 reads DFQATT; CDR2 reads SNEGSKA (reference sequence). V lost 5 bases to trimming and J lost 12 bases, with 4 bases between them.

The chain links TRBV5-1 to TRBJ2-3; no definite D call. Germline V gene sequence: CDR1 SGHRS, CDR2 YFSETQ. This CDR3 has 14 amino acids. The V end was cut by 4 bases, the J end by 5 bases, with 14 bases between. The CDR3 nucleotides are TGCGCCAGCAGCGCAGACCCAGGCAGAGATACGCAGTATTTT. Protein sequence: CASSADPGRDTQYF.

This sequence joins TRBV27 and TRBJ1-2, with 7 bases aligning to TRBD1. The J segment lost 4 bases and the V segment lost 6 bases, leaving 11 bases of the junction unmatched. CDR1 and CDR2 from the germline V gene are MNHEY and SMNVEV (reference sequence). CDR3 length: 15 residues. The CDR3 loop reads CASRAGGGLGYGYTF. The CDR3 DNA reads TGTGCCAGCAGAGCAGGGGGGGGGCTGGGCTATGGCTACACCTTC.

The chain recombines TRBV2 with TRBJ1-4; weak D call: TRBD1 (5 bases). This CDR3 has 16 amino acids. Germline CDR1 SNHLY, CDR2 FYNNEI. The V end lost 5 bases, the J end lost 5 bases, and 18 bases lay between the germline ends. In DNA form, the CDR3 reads TGTGCCAGCAGTCCCGGGACTTCAAATTCAAATGAAAAACTGTTTTTT. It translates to CASSPGTSNSNEKLFF.

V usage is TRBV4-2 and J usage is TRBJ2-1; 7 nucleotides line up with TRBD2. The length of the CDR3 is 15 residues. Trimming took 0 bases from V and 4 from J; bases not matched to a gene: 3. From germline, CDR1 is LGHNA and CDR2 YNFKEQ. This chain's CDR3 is CASSQDGGGYNEQFF. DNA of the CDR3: TGTGCCAGCAGCCAAGATGGCGGGGGATACAATGAGCAGTTCTTC.

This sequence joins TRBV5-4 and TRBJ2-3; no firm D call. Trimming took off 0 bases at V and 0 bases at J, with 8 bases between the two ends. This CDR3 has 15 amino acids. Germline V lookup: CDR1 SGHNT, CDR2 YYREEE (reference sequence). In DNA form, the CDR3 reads TGTGCCAGCAGCTTGGAACGTCCTAGCACAGATACGCAGTATTTT. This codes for CASSLERPSTDTQYF.

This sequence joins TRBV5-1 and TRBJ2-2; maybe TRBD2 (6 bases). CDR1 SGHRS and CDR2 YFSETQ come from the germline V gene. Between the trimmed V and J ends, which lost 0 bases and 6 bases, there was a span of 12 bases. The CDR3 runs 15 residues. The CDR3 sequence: CASSLVAGLPGELFF. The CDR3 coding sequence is TGCGCCAGCAGCTTGGTGGCGGGATTGCCCGGGGAGCTGTTTTTT.

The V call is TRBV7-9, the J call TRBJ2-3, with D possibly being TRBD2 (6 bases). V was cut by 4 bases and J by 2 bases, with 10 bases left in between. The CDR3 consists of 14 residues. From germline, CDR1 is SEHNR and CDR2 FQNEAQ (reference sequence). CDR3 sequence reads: CASSSGLLTDTQYF. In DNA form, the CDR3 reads TGTGCCAGCAGCTCGGGACTTCTCACAGATACGCAGTATTTT. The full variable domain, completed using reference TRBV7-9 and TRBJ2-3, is DTGVSQNPRHKITKRGQNVTFRCDPISEHNRLYWYRQTLGQGPEFLTYFQNEAQLEKSRLLSDRFSAERPKGSFSTLEIQRTEQGDSAMYLCASSSGLLTDTQYFGPGTRLTVL.

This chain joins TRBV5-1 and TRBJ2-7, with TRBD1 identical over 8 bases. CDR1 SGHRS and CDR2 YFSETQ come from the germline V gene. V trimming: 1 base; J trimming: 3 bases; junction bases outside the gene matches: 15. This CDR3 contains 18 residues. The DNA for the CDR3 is TGCGCCAGCAGCTTGTCAGGAGTAGGACAGGGTCCGATCTACGAGCAGTACTTC. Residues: CASSLSGVGQGPIYEQYF.

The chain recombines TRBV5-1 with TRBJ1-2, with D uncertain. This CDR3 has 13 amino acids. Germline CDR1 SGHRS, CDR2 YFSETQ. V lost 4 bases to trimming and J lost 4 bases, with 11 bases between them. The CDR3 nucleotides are TGCGCCAGCAGCGATAGGCCTTTCTATGGCTACACCTTC. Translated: CASSDRPFYGYTF.

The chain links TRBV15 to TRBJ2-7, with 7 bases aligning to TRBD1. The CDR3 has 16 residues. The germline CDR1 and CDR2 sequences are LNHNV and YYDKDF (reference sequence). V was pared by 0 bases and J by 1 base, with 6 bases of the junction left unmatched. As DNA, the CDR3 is TGTGCCACCAGCAGAGACCAGGGACAGAAGTCCTACGAGCAGTACTTC. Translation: CATSRDQGQKSYEQYF.